This is a list of T cell receptor beta chains from one sample in a study of blood T cell repertoires in COVID-19. Profiled with immunoSEQ multiplex PCR; TCRdb holds only in-frame clones, not every one. The sample has 160,000 or so clones; over 75% are singletons. Sequenced input: PBMCs or T cells enriched from blood (not recorded which). These receptors all stem from a woman between 40 and 50 years old with acute COVID-19. Each CDR3 is given with its conserved first and last residue. The D gene is left open where the match is weak. Not all rows give a size; the values are once, few, many and, for expanded clones, a class.

TRBD2,TRBV19,NA,TRBJ2-1,TGTGCCAGTAGTTGGACTAGCGGCTACAATGAGCAGTTCTTC,CASSWTSGYNEQFF
TRBD2,TRBV9,NA,TRBJ2-7,TGTGCCAGCAGCCGTAGGGCTAGCGGGGGGACCTACGAGCAGTACTTC,CASSRRASGGTYEQYF
TRBD2,TRBV4-2,NA,TRBJ2-5,TGTGCCAGCAGCCAAGATTCTAGCGGGAGGGAGACCCAGTACTTC,CASSQDSSGRETQYF
NA,TRBV10-3,NA,TRBJ1-6,TGTGCCATCAGCCCGGAGGCCTATAATTCACCCCTCCACTTT,CAISPEAYNSPLHF
TRBD1,TRBV30,NA,TRBJ1-2,TGTGCCTGGAGTCGGGACAGCAACTATGGCTACACCTTC,CAWSRDSNYGYTF
NA,TRBV29-1,NA,TRBJ2-5,TGCAGCGTTGAAGAATTTTGGGGGCACCAAGAGACCCAGTACTTC,CSVEEFWGHQETQYF
NA,TRBV19,NA,TRBJ1-2,TGTGCCAGTAGTGATTTAGGGGGCTATGGCTACACCTTC,CASSDLGGYGYTF
TRBD1,TRBV19,NA,TRBJ1-5,TGTGCCAGTAGACTGACAGGGCCGCGTCAGCCCCAGCATTTT,CASRLTGPRQPQHF
NA,TRBV7-3,NA,TRBJ2-1,TGTGCCAGCAGCTTAGGACTTAACAATGAGCAGTTCTTC,CASSLGLNNEQFF
NA,TRBV19,NA,TRBJ1-1,TGTGCCAGTAGTATCGCCAGCCCATTAGCCCCAGAAGCTTTCTTT,CASSIASPLAPEAFF
TRBD1,TRBV5-4,NA,TRBJ1-6,TGTGCCAGCAGCTCGGCCCGGGACAGGGGAGGTTCACCCCTCCACTTT,CASSSARDRGGSPLHF
TRBD2,TRBV10-1,NA,TRBJ2-7,TGCGCCAGCAGTGAGTATCGGGAGGGCCTATTCGTTGCGCAGTACTTC,CASSEYREGLFVAQYF
TRBD2,TRBV3-1/TRBV3-2,many,TRBJ2-1,TGTGCCAGCAGCCCGACAAGTAGCGGGGGCCCCTACAATGAGCAGTTCTTC,CASSPTSSGGPYNEQFF
TRBD1,TRBV5-4,NA,TRBJ2-7,TGTGCCAGCAGCTTCGACAGGGGGGAGACCTACGAGCAGTACTTC,CASSFDRGETYEQYF
NA,TRBV11-3,NA,TRBJ1-1,TGTGCCAGCAGCGTCACAGGGAACACTGAAGCTTTCTTT,CASSVTGNTEAFF
TRBD1,TRBV5-4,NA,TRBJ1-4,TGTGCCAGCAGCCCGGGACAGGGGGGGACTAATGAAAAACTGTTTTTT,CASSPGQGGTNEKLFF
TRBD1,TRBV5-1,NA,TRBJ1-4,TGCGCCAGCAGCGAGGGGGCCTCCTTAGGGGCTAATGAAAAACTGTTTTTT,CASSEGASLGANEKLFF
NA,TRBV11-2,NA,TRBJ1-1,TGTGCCAGCAGCCCCCTCGGCAGGGCAGGCACTGAAGCTTTCTTT,CASSPLGRAGTEAFF
NA,TRBV24-1,few,TRBJ2-2,TGTGCCACCAGTGGGGGGGAGAACACCGGGGAGCTGTTTTTT,CATSGGENTGELFF
NA,TRBV7-8,NA,TRBJ1-5,TGTGCCAGCAGCTTAAGGCGGGGGGGACAGCCCCAGCATTTT,CASSLRRGGQPQHF
NA,TRBV7-9,NA,TRBJ2-1,TGTGCCAGCAGCTCCACTAGTTTCGCCGGGGGAGGTGAGCAGTTCTTC,CASSSTSFAGGGEQFF
TRBD2,TRBV4-2,NA,TRBJ2-3,TGTGCCAGCAGCCAACCTCGTACTAGCGGGAGCGATACGCAGTATTTT,CASSQPRTSGSDTQYF
TRBD2,TRBV6-5,NA,TRBJ2-3,TGTGCCAGCAGCTCCGGGACTAGCGGGAGGGCCCCGCAGTATTTT,CASSSGTSGRAPQYF
NA,TRBV5-1,NA,TRBJ1-2,TGCGCCAGCAGCTTGAGGAGGGAGAGCGGCTACACCTTC,CASSLRRESGYTF
NA,TRBV29-1,NA,TRBJ2-1,TGCAGCGTTGAAGGCGGCAGGGGTTTCTGGCTTGAGCAGTTCTTC,CSVEGGRGFWLEQFF
NA,TRBV15,once,TRBJ2-3,TGTGCCACCAGGGTCAGCGCAGCCCCGACAGATACGCAGTATTTT,CATRVSAAPTDTQYF
TRBD2,TRBV6-5,NA,TRBJ2-3,TGTGCCAGCAGGGCAGGGACGGGGGGTACGCAGTATTTT,CASRAGTGGTQYF
NA,TRBV6-6,NA,TRBJ1-5,TGTGCCAGCAGTGTGGCAGGGGTCGACAATCAGCCCCAGCATTTT,CASSVAGVDNQPQHF
NA,TRBV6-1,NA,TRBJ2-3,TGTGCCAGCAGTGAGGGAGAGGCCAGAGACACAGATACGCAGTATTTT,CASSEGEARDTDTQYF
TRBD2,TRBV10-3,once,TRBJ2-7,TGTGCCATCAGTGTTAGACTAGCGGAGAGCTCCTACGAGCAGTACTTC,CAISVRLAESSYEQYF
TRBD2,TRBV7-2,NA,TRBJ2-3,TGTGCCAGCAGCTTAGCGGGACTAGCGGACACAGATACGCAGTATTTT,CASSLAGLADTDTQYF
NA,TRBV3-1/TRBV3-2,few,TRBJ2-7,TGTGCCAGCAGCCAAGCGGGACAACTATCACTCTACGAGCAGTACTTC,CASSQAGQLSLYEQYF
NA,TRBV5-1,NA,TRBJ1-2,TGCGCCAGCAGCTTGGCCGGACGGGAGAGGGGCTACACCTTC,CASSLAGRERGYTF
NA,TRBV7-9,NA,TRBJ1-1,TGTGCCAGCAGCATTACATGGAACACTGAAGCTTTCTTT,CASSITWNTEAFF
NA,TRBV10-3,NA,TRBJ2-3,TGTGCCATCAGTGAGTCGGCGGGGTTCACAGATACGCAGTATTTT,CAISESAGFTDTQYF
NA,TRBV7-9,NA,TRBJ1-6,TGTGCCAGCAATTTGGAAGGGGCAGGGAATTCACCCCTCCACTTT,CASNLEGAGNSPLHF
TRBD2,TRBV10-3,NA,TRBJ2-1,TGTGCCATCAGTGCGTCCGGGACTAGCGGGAGGGTCGAGTTCTTC,CAISASGTSGRVEFF
TRBD2,TRBV5-4,NA,TRBJ2-1,TGTGCCAGCAGCTCCCTGAGGACTAGTCGCAATGAGCAGTTCTTC,CASSSLRTSRNEQFF
TRBD2,TRBV6-5,NA,TRBJ2-3,TGTGCCAGCAGTTACCGGCTCGGGAGGTTGGATACGCAGTATTTT,CASSYRLGRLDTQYF
TRBD1,TRBV6-5,once,TRBJ1-2,TGTGCCAGCCGTATCCCGGGACAGGGGGCTCGCGGCTACACCTTC,CASRIPGQGARGYTF
TRBD1,TRBV12-3/TRBV12-4,few,TRBJ1-1,TGTGCCAGCAGAACAGGGGGGACTGAAGCTTTCTTT,CASRTGGTEAFF
NA,TRBV9,once,TRBJ2-1,TGTGCCAGCAGCGTAGGGAGCTCCTACAATGAGCAGTTCTTC,CASSVGSSYNEQFF
TRBD2,TRBV5-4,NA,TRBJ2-5,TGTGCCAGCAGCTTGAGAAGCGGGAAGGGAGAGACCCAGTACTTC,CASSLRSGKGETQYF
TRBD1,TRBV27,NA,TRBJ2-3,TGTGCCAGCAGTACCCGGACAGGGAATAGGGGCACAGATACGCAGTATTTT,CASSTRTGNRGTDTQYF
NA,TRBV11-3,NA,TRBJ2-7,TGTGCCAGCAGCTTAGATTCAGGGCACGAGCAGTACTTC,CASSLDSGHEQYF
TRBD1,TRBV5-1,NA,TRBJ2-7,TGCGCCAGCAGCTTACAGGGGTACGAGCAGTACTTC,CASSLQGYEQYF
TRBD1,TRBV6-2/TRBV6-3,NA,TRBJ1-5,TGTGCCAGCAGCCAGGACAGGGGTACGGGAAGCAATCAGCCCCAGCATTTT,CASSQDRGTGSNQPQHF
NA,TRBV27,NA,TRBJ1-2,TGTGCCAGCAGTTTGGACGGACTTAACTATGGCTACACCTTC,CASSLDGLNYGYTF
TRBD2,TRBV9,NA,TRBJ2-3,TGTGCCAGCAGCGTAACAGCGGGACCAGATACGCAGTATTTT,CASSVTAGPDTQYF
TRBD1,TRBV6-5,NA,TRBJ1-4,TGTGCCAGCTCAGACAGGGCTACTGGTGAAAAACTGTTTTTT,CASSDRATGEKLFF
TRBD1,TRBV2,NA,TRBJ1-2,TGTGCCAGCAGTGAATCGAGGGACAGGGTCTATGGCTACACCTTC,CASSESRDRVYGYTF
NA,TRBV13,NA,TRBJ1-4,TGTGCCAGCAGCTTATGGACAGCAGATAATGAAAAACTGTTTTTT,CASSLWTADNEKLFF
NA,TRBV29-1,NA,TRBJ1-1,TGCAGCGGCGGCTCAGGGTTGACTGAAGCTTTCTTT,CSGGSGLTEAFF
NA,TRBV7-8,NA,TRBJ2-1,TGTGCCAGCAGTCCGCGGACTGTGAGCTCCTACAATGAGCAGTTCTTC,CASSPRTVSSYNEQFF
TRBD1,TRBV5-1,NA,TRBJ1-5,TGCGCCAGCAGCCGGACAGGGGGCGAGAATCAGCCCCAGCATTTT,CASSRTGGENQPQHF